These T cell receptor beta chains were read from a single sample in a study of CD8 T cells in ankylosing spondylitis. TCRdb re-called the 5' RACE reads through MiXCR, storing one row per CDR3 protein. The sample lists about 360,000 distinct CDR3 sequences, roughly 20% seen once, with around 13% in the top ten. Input material: blood, either unsorted or a sorted T cell fraction (not recorded which). These receptors all come from a male donor with ankylosing spondylitis or in good health (not recorded which). The CDR3 runs from the conserved cysteine through the conserved F or W. The D gene is left open where the match is weak. The size field is filled for only some rows; it gives once, few, many or a size class.

v_gene: TRBV7-9; abundance: .; j_gene: TRBJ2-3; len: 12; d_gene: .; CDR3aa: CASSLWGERQYF; CDR3nt: TGTGCCAGCAGCTTATGGGGAGAGAGGCAGTATTTT
v_gene: TRBV20-1; abundance: .; j_gene: TRBJ2-7; len: 16; d_gene: .; CDR3aa: CSARLPGVQGFYEQYF; CDR3nt: TGCAGTGCTAGACTCCCAGGGGTCCAGGGCTTCTACGAGCAGTACTTC
v_gene: TRBV9; abundance: few; j_gene: TRBJ2-3; len: 14; d_gene: .; CDR3aa: CASSPPGAADTQYF; CDR3nt: TGTGCCAGCAGCCCCCCGGGAGCCGCAGATACGCAGTATTTT
v_gene: TRBV12-3/TRBV12-4; abundance: few; j_gene: TRBJ1-1; len: 13; d_gene: .; CDR3aa: CATKRDPNTEAFF; CDR3nt: TGTGCCACCAAGAGGGACCCAAACACTGAAGCTTTCTTT
v_gene: TRBV30; abundance: .; j_gene: TRBJ2-7; len: 14; d_gene: TRBD1; CDR3aa: CAWSVGTGGYEQYF; CDR3nt: TGTGCCTGGAGTGTAGGGACAGGGGGATACGAGCAGTACTTC
v_gene: TRBV29-1; abundance: .; j_gene: TRBJ2-3; len: 13; d_gene: .; CDR3aa: CSVDGQTTDTQYF; CDR3nt: TGCAGCGTTGATGGACAAACCACAGATACGCAGTATTTT
v_gene: TRBV12-3/TRBV12-4; abundance: few; j_gene: TRBJ2-2; len: 16; d_gene: TRBD1; CDR3aa: CASSQATGGLTGELFF; CDR3nt: TGTGCCAGCAGTCAAGCGACAGGGGGCCTGACCGGGGAGCTGTTTTTT
v_gene: TRBV4-2; abundance: .; j_gene: TRBJ2-7; len: 13; d_gene: .; CDR3aa: CASSQAPGGEQYF; CDR3nt: TGTGCCAGCAGCCAAGCCCCAGGAGGCGAGCAGTACTTC
v_gene: TRBV4-1; abundance: .; j_gene: TRBJ2-2; len: 16; d_gene: .; CDR3aa: CASSQDEWQGPGELFF; CDR3nt: TGCGCCAGCAGCCAAGATGAGTGGCAGGGGCCCGGGGAGCTGTTTTTT
v_gene: TRBV5-6; abundance: few; j_gene: TRBJ2-3; len: 15; d_gene: TRBD1; CDR3aa: CASRPGQPPPDTQYF; CDR3nt: TGTGCCAGCAGACCGGGACAGCCACCACCAGATACGCAGTATTTT
v_gene: TRBV5-5; abundance: .; j_gene: TRBJ2-2; len: 16; d_gene: TRBD1; CDR3aa: CASSDSDRGNTGELFF; CDR3nt: TGTGCCAGCAGCGATTCCGACAGGGGGAACACCGGGGAGCTGTTTTTT
v_gene: TRBV12-3/TRBV12-4; abundance: .; j_gene: TRBJ2-1; len: 16; d_gene: TRBD2; CDR3aa: CASRGPGGTAYNEQFF; CDR3nt: TGTGCCAGCAGGGGCCCGGGGGGGACTGCCTACAATGAGCAGTTCTTC
v_gene: TRBV12-3/TRBV12-4; abundance: few; j_gene: TRBJ2-5; len: 14; d_gene: .; CDR3aa: CASSQIPGSETQYF; CDR3nt: TGTGCCAGCAGCCAAATCCCAGGGTCAGAGACCCAGTACTTC
v_gene: TRBV9; abundance: few; j_gene: TRBJ2-3; len: 14; d_gene: .; CDR3aa: CASAGSKVTDTQYF; CDR3nt: TGTGCCAGCGCGGGGAGCAAGGTGACAGATACGCAGTATTTT
v_gene: TRBV3-1; abundance: few; j_gene: TRBJ2-5; len: 16; d_gene: TRBD2; CDR3aa: CASSQDLLAGLKTQYF; CDR3nt: TGTGCCAGCAGCCAAGATCTCCTAGCGGGGCTCAAGACCCAGTACTTC
v_gene: TRBV7-9; abundance: few; j_gene: TRBJ2-7; len: 14; d_gene: .; CDR3aa: CASSLVDGANEQYF; CDR3nt: TGTGCCAGCAGCTTAGTCGACGGGGCTAACGAGCAGTACTTC
v_gene: TRBV27; abundance: .; j_gene: TRBJ2-1; len: 14; d_gene: TRBD1; CDR3aa: CASRQGLAYNEQFF; CDR3nt: TGTGCCAGCAGACAGGGGCTTGCCTACAATGAGCAGTTCTTC
v_gene: TRBV7-9; abundance: .; j_gene: TRBJ2-2; len: 11; d_gene: .; CDR3aa: CASNRDGELFF; CDR3nt: TGTGCCAGCAACCGGGACGGGGAGCTGTTTTTT
v_gene: TRBV10-3; abundance: once; j_gene: TRBJ1-1; len: 14; d_gene: .; CDR3aa: CAISATGWNTEAFF; CDR3nt: TGTGCCATCAGTGCGACAGGATGGAACACTGAAGCTTTCTTT
v_gene: TRBV9; abundance: few; j_gene: TRBJ2-2; len: 16; d_gene: TRBD2; CDR3aa: CASSVSLTGREGELFF; CDR3nt: TGTGCCAGCAGCGTTTCCCTGACGGGGAGGGAAGGGGAGCTGTTTTTT
v_gene: TRBV6-1; abundance: .; j_gene: TRBJ2-2; len: 14; d_gene: .; CDR3aa: CASSPDSPLGELFF; CDR3nt: TGTGCCAGCAGTCCGGACTCCCCCCTCGGGGAGCTGTTTTTT
v_gene: TRBV20-1; abundance: few; j_gene: TRBJ2-7; len: 14; d_gene: .; CDR3aa: CSALLQFSSYEQYF; CDR3nt: TGCAGTGCTCTTCTACAGTTTAGCTCCTACGAGCAGTACTTC
v_gene: TRBV15; abundance: .; j_gene: TRBJ1-4; len: 16; d_gene: .; CDR3aa: CATSRTIGSTNEKLFF; CDR3nt: TGTGCCACCAGCAGGACAATTGGTTCCACTAATGAAAAACTGTTTTTT
v_gene: TRBV5-5; abundance: .; j_gene: TRBJ2-7; len: 14; d_gene: .; CDR3aa: CASSLPDGDYEQYF; CDR3nt: TGTGCCAGCAGCTTACCGGACGGGGACTACGAGCAGTACTTC
v_gene: TRBV3-1; abundance: few; j_gene: TRBJ2-1; len: 12; d_gene: .; CDR3aa: CASSTIVAEQFF; CDR3nt: TGTGCCAGCAGCACAATCGTTGCTGAGCAGTTCTTC
v_gene: TRBV29-1; abundance: few; j_gene: TRBJ2-7; len: 12; d_gene: .; CDR3aa: CSAQTPRWEQYF; CDR3nt: TGCAGCGCACAGACTCCTCGTTGGGAGCAGTACTTC
v_gene: TRBV20-1; abundance: few; j_gene: TRBJ1-2; len: 13; d_gene: .; CDR3aa: CSPTPVFDYGYTF; CDR3nt: TGCTCCCCTACCCCGGTTTTTGACTATGGCTACACCTTC
v_gene: TRBV5-1; abundance: .; j_gene: TRBJ2-1; len: 15; d_gene: .; CDR3aa: CASSLFGSGNNEQFF; CDR3nt: TGCGCCAGCAGCTTGTTCGGTTCAGGGAACAATGAGCAGTTCTTC
v_gene: TRBV27; abundance: few; j_gene: TRBJ2-7; len: 15; d_gene: TRBD2; CDR3aa: CASSITSGDTYEQYF; CDR3nt: TGTGCCAGCAGTATTACTAGCGGGGATACCTACGAGCAGTACTTC
v_gene: TRBV7-6; abundance: .; j_gene: TRBJ2-3; len: 15; d_gene: .; CDR3aa: CASSAGGDMSDTQYF; CDR3nt: TGTGCCAGCAGCGCAGGAGGAGATATGTCAGATACGCAGTATTTT
v_gene: TRBV7-9; abundance: few; j_gene: TRBJ2-2; len: 14; d_gene: .; CDR3aa: CASSFGSHTGELFF; CDR3nt: TGTGCCAGCAGCTTCGGGTCTCACACCGGGGAGCTGTTTTTT
v_gene: TRBV28; abundance: .; j_gene: TRBJ2-5; len: 17; d_gene: .; CDR3aa: CASSSPGGPGRRETQYF; CDR3nt: TGTGCCAGCAGTTCCCCAGGGGGCCCCGGGAGGAGGGAGACCCAGTACTTC
v_gene: TRBV9; abundance: .; j_gene: TRBJ2-1; len: 19; d_gene: TRBD1; CDR3aa: CASSRPGQGAQSSYNEQFF; CDR3nt: TGTGCCAGCAGCCGACCGGGACAGGGGGCTCAAAGCTCCTACAATGAGCAGTTCTTC
v_gene: TRBV4-1; abundance: .; j_gene: TRBJ2-3; len: 13; d_gene: .; CDR3aa: CASSQDLGNTQYF; CDR3nt: TGCGCCAGCAGCCAAGATCTAGGAAATACGCAGTATTTT
v_gene: TRBV9; abundance: few; j_gene: TRBJ2-3; len: 17; d_gene: TRBD2; CDR3aa: CASSPRTSGGFRDTQYF; CDR3nt: TGTGCCAGCAGCCCTCGGACTAGCGGGGGGTTTAGGGATACGCAGTATTTT
v_gene: TRBV4-1; abundance: few; j_gene: TRBJ2-1; len: 11; d_gene: .; CDR3aa: CASSQVDEQFF; CDR3nt: TGCGCCAGCAGCCAAGTAGATGAGCAGTTCTTC
v_gene: TRBV29-1; abundance: few; j_gene: TRBJ2-5; len: 12; d_gene: TRBD1; CDR3aa: CSVYRGQETQYF; CDR3nt: TGCAGCGTGTACAGGGGGCAAGAGACCCAGTACTTC
v_gene: TRBV10-2; abundance: .; j_gene: TRBJ2-7; len: 14; d_gene: .; CDR3aa: CASRADGPSYEQYF; CDR3nt: TGCGCCAGCAGGGCGGACGGACCCTCCTACGAGCAGTACTTC
v_gene: TRBV9; abundance: few; j_gene: TRBJ2-3; len: 18; d_gene: TRBD2; CDR3aa: CASSGHPLSGGDTDTQYF; CDR3nt: TGTGCCAGCAGCGGACACCCCCTTAGCGGGGGCGACACAGATACGCAGTATTTT
v_gene: TRBV6-6; abundance: few; j_gene: TRBJ2-3; len: 12; d_gene: .; CDR3aa: CASRGFSDTQYF; CDR3nt: TGTGCCAGCAGGGGCTTTTCAGATACGCAGTATTTT